The 18 T cell receptor beta chains given below trace back to one sample, sequenced in a study of T-cell reconstitution after alpha-beta-depleted transplantation in children. Unique molecular identifiers were incorporated during preparation of the TCRbeta library. TCRdb reprocessed the PCR reads via MiXCR and lists one record per CDR3 protein. The table shows about 510,000 distinct CDR3 sequences, with approximately 10% occurring only once. The sample here was PBMCs, mostly from graft donor cells, taken 180 days after TCRalphabeta/CD19-depleted stem cell transplant. The receptors derive from a female patient aged 2-9 years who had a stem cell transplant for aplastic anemia, so the T cells may come from the graft donor.

This sequence joins TRBV5-1 and TRBJ1-1; 8 nucleotides align to TRBD1. Germline CDR1 is SGHRS and CDR2 is YFSETQ. The CDR3 spans 14 residues. V lost 6 bases and J lost 0; bases outside the gene matches: 4. DNA of the CDR3: TGCGCCAGCACCGGGGACAGGATGAACACTGAAGCTTTCTTT. Protein product: CASTGDRMNTEAFF.

This clonotype was detected a few times. The V call is TRBV27, the J call TRBJ2-1, with TRBD2 as a possible D gene (6 bases). Deletions cut 5 bases from V and 5 bases from J, with 16 bases between. The CDR3 covers 15 residues. CDR1 MNHEY and CDR2 SMNVEV come from the germline V gene (reference sequence). The CDR3 reads CASSLGDWDHNEQFF. In nucleotides, the CDR3 is TGTGCCAGCAGTCTAGGGGACTGGGACCACAATGAGCAGTTCTTC.

The chain is built from TRBV29-1 and TRBJ1-2; perhaps TRBD1 as D (6 bases). Germline lookup yields CDR1 SQVTM and CDR2 ANQGSEA. The CDR3 sequence is 13 residues long. V dropped 7 bases and J dropped 2 bases, with 14 bases sitting between them. The CDR3 protein is CSGEDSANYGYTF. Here the CDR3 DNA reads TGCAGCGGGGAGGACAGCGCGAACTATGGCTACACCTTC.

The rearrangement links TRBV7-8 to TRBJ1-1, with unresolved D. Per germline, CDR1 SGHVS and CDR2 FQNEAQ. With 2 bases removed from V and 6 bases from J, the gap between germline ends came to 10 bases. This CDR3 is built from 13 residues. The chain's CDR3 is CASSLFGYSEAFF. CDR3 sequence (DNA): TGTGCCAGCAGCTTATTCGGGTATTCTGAAGCTTTCTTT.

This clonotype was seen a handful of times. The V and J genes are TRBV6-1 and TRBJ2-7; 8 bases are a match to TRBD1. Germline trimming cut 4 bases from V and 0 bases from J; bases unmatched to any gene: 2. The CDR3 sequence is 14 residues long. Germline CDR1 and CDR2: MNHNS and SASEGT. The CDR3: CASSATGGSYEQYF. DNA of the CDR3: TGTGCCAGCAGTGCTACAGGGGGCTCCTACGAGCAGTACTTC.

This clonotype was seen only a few times. The chain employs TRBV7-9 and TRBJ1-2, with 11 bases lining up with TRBD1. This CDR3 comprises 15 residues. Germline V gives CDR1 SEHNR, CDR2 FQNEAQ (reference sequence). The J segment lost 6 bases and the V segment lost 5 bases, leaving 8 bases of the junction unmatched. CDR3 sequence (DNA): TGTGCCAGCAGCGTTCGGACAGGGGGCGGCGATGGCTACACCTTC. It codes for CASSVRTGGGDGYTF.

This chain's CDR3 is CASSFAAGYRTDTQYF. CDR3 sequence (DNA): TGCGCCAGCAGCTTTGCCGCAGGGTACCGCACAGATACGCAGTATTTT. This chain uses TRBV5-1 with TRBJ2-3; a weak D match, TRBD1 (5 bases). Germline V gives CDR1 SGHRS, CDR2 YFSETQ. Trimming removed 2 bases from V and 1 base from J, with 14 bases in between. The CDR3 is 16 residues long.

This clonotype was detected many times. Because it lacks the conserved phenylalanine or tryptophan at the end, this CDR3 is likely a read error. The limits of the CDR3 on the DNA are not certain, so only TCRdb's listed CDR3 is given. The genes are TRBV3-1 and TRBJ2-1; the table calls TRBD2, which could not be checked here. With termini counted, the CDR3 has 13 amino acids. Germline CDR1 LGHDT, CDR2 YNNKEL (reference sequence). Here the CDR3 reads CASSPQPGLAGIL.

This clonotype was observed a few times. V usage is TRBV20-1 and J usage is TRBJ2-5; D is unresolved. V was pared by 3 bases and J by 5 bases, with 10 bases between. CDR1 and CDR2 (germline): DFQATT, SNEGSKA (reference sequence). The CDR3 covers 12 residues. The CDR3 region has the DNA TGCAGTGCTAGGGCCAGGTCGGAGACCCAGTACTTC. This encodes CSARARSETQYF.

V and J are TRBV28 and TRBJ2-1; D is perhaps TRBD2 (6 bases). This CDR3 contains 14 residues. Trimming removed 5 bases at V and 3 bases at J, with 11 bases between. CDR1 MDHEN and CDR2 SYDVKM come from the germline V gene. The CDR3 sequence: CASSNPGLYNEQFF. The CDR3 coding sequence is TGTGCCAGCAGTAACCCGGGACTCTACAATGAGCAGTTCTTC.

This clonotype was seen at least ten times. The chain recombines TRBV9 with TRBJ2-1; D tentatively fits TRBD1 or TRBD2 (5 bases each). Between the trimmed V and J ends, which lost 0 bases and 6 bases, there was a span of 16 bases. Germline V lookup: CDR1 SGDLS, CDR2 YYNGEE. This CDR3 is 16 amino acids long. CDR3: CASSVEAARASNEQFF. The CDR3 coding sequence is TGTGCCAGCAGCGTAGAAGCGGCCAGGGCCTCCAATGAGCAGTTCTTC.

The rearrangement joins TRBV6-4 to TRBJ2-5; D not certain. The CDR3 spans 13 residues. Trimming pared 5 bases from V and 4 bases from J, leaving 11 bases between. Looked up from germline, CDR1 is MRHNA and CDR2 is SNTAGT. For the CDR3, the DNA is TGTGCCAGCAGTTATCGACTGGGAGAGACCCAGTACTTC. This gives the protein CASSYRLGETQYF.

This clonotype was seen a handful of times. This chain connects TRBV29-1 to TRBJ2-1, with D possibly being TRBD2 (5 bases). This CDR3 contains 15 residues. Germline lookup yields CDR1 SQVTM and CDR2 ANQGSEA. Trimming cost V 3 bases and J 4 bases, with 16 bases left between them. CDR3 protein: CSVDGRGSGYNEQFF. CDR3 nucleotide sequence: TGCAGCGTTGATGGCCGGGGTTCGGGGTACAATGAGCAGTTCTTC.

The table lists this clonotype with a few counts. DNA for the CDR3: TGCAGCATTTCTACTAGCACCTTCTTTGAGCAGTACTTC. This codes for CSISTSTFFEQYF. J is TRBJ2-7 and V is TRBV29-1; a weak D match, TRBD2 (6 bases). CDR1 and CDR2 (germline): SQVTM, ANQGSEA. The length of the CDR3 is 13 residues. V lost 8 bases and J 7 bases, leaving 21 bases between the germline ends.

This clonotype was counted only a few times. The chain employs TRBV28 and TRBJ2-7; TRBD2 matches at 7 bases. In germline, CDR1 is MDHEN, CDR2 SYDVKM. With V trimmed by 5 bases and J by 2 bases, 15 bases remained unmatched. The CDR3 is made up of 17 amino acids. CDR3 in DNA: TGTGCCAGCAGTGATTTCTTGACCGGGACTATTCCCTACGAGCAGTACGTC. Its protein product is CASSDFLTGTIPYEQYV.

This clonotype has a count of ten or more. J is TRBJ1-1 and V is TRBV12-3 or TRBV12-4; 8 positions match TRBD1. CDR3 size: 13 residues. Trimming at V came to 6 bases and at J to 3 bases, leaving 3 bases not matched to a gene. This chain's CDR3 is CASSGTGYTEAFF. The CDR3 DNA is TGTGCCAGCAGCGGGACAGGCTACACTGAAGCTTTCTTT.

This clonotype appeared a few times. The J gene is TRBJ2-5, the V gene TRBV4-1, with D possibly called TRBD1 or TRBD2 (5 bases each). The CDR3 consists of 15 residues. The V gene's germline CDR1 is MGHRA and CDR2 YSYEKL. The ends were cut back, 1 base at V and 9 bases at J, with 18 bases in the middle. CDR3 sequence: CASSQAPGTKMAQYF. CDR3 coding DNA: TGCGCCAGCAGCCAAGCCCCCGGGACGAAAATGGCCCAGTACTTC.

The chain combines TRBV9 with TRBJ2-1, with 7 bases aligning to TRBD2. Germline V gene sequence: CDR1 SGDLS, CDR2 YYNGEE. V shed 0 bases, J shed 0 bases, and the junction held 3 bases outside the gene matches. The CDR3 contains 16 residues. The CDR3: CASSVVPGGSYNEQFF. CDR3 in DNA: TGTGCCAGCAGCGTAGTCCCGGGGGGCTCCTACAATGAGCAGTTCTTC.